These 19 T cell receptor beta chains came from one sample sequenced in a study of vaccination and CD4 T cells after COVID-19. The assay that was used to sequence DNA from cultured CD4+ T cells was the Oncomine TCR Beta short-read assay. Each CDR3 protein gets one entry after TCRdb re-called the PCR reads with MiXCR. This sample has 15,000 to 20,000 distinct CDR3 sequences, with approximately 50% found just once. Regarding treatment: roughly 10-day PBMC culture with coronavirus spike peptide pools or control peptides (ViraFEST assay). These receptors lack a known antigen. Sequenced: CD4+ T cells from blood, cultured in vitro. The receptors here all came from a human donor who had recovered from COVID-19.

The genes are TRBV5-1 and TRBJ2-7; 7 bases line up with TRBD2. Trimming cost V 3 bases and J 3 bases; bases outside gene matches: 3. Per germline, CDR1 SGHRS and CDR2 YFSETQ. The CDR3 is 13 residues long. The DNA for the CDR3 is TGCGCCAGCAGCTCTAGCGGAATCTACGAGCAGTACTTC. Encoded protein: CASSSSGIYEQYF.

The table lists this clonotype with a few counts. This chain links TRBV10-3 with TRBJ2-1; 8 bases fit TRBD1. The CDR3 totals 12 residues. V dropped 6 bases and J dropped 8; count of bases not matched to a gene: 3. The germline V gene has CDR1 ENHRY and CDR2 SYGVKD. CDR3 in amino acids: CAISDRGDEQFF. The DNA for the CDR3 is TGTGCCATCAGCGACAGGGGAGATGAGCAGTTCTTC.

There are a few counts of this clonotype. The chain employs TRBV20-1 and TRBJ1-1, with 7 positions matching TRBD1. The CDR3 sequence is 13 residues long. The germline V gene encodes CDR1 DFQATT and CDR2 SNEGSKA (reference sequence). The CDR3 reads CRVGGTANTEAFF. The CDR3, as DNA: TGCAGGGTTGGAGGGACAGCGAACACTGAAGCTTTCTTT.

This clonotype was observed once. V gene TRBV5-1 combines with J gene TRBJ2-5; TRBD1 or TRBD2 may be the D gene (5 bases each). Germline loops: CDR1 SGHRS, CDR2 YFSETQ. Trimming shortened V by 1 base and J by 7 bases, and 14 bases separated the two germline ends. The CDR3 totals 14 residues. This CDR3 reads CASSLRQGAGTQYF. In DNA form, the CDR3 reads TGCGCCAGCAGCTTGCGGCAGGGTGCGGGGACCCAGTACTTC.

This clonotype was found a few times. The rearrangement joins TRBV27 to TRBJ2-3, with D perhaps matching TRBD2 (5 bases). Germline lookup yields CDR1 MNHEY and CDR2 SMNVEV (reference sequence). Trimming pared 6 bases from V and 1 base from J, leaving 11 bases between. This CDR3 spans 14 amino acids. The CDR3 sequence is CASRRDRRTDTQYF. CDR3 coding DNA: TGTGCCAGCAGGAGGGATCGGCGCACAGATACGCAGTATTTT.

This clonotype appeared once. The chain uses TRBV2 and TRBJ2-3; the D call may be TRBD1 or TRBD2 (5 bases each). Germline CDR1 is SNHLY and CDR2 is FYNNEI. The CDR3 runs 15 residues. V shed 3 bases and J shed 0 bases, with 10 bases lying between them. The CDR3 here is CASSDGTMSTDTQYF. The CDR3 coding sequence is TGTGCCAGCAGTGATGGGACGATGAGCACAGATACGCAGTATTTT.

Regarding this clonotype: The junction departs from the called germline gene at one end, perhaps through a read error. This sequence joins TRBV12-5 and TRBJ2-3, with 7 bases identical to TRBD1. The CDR3 is 13 amino acids. Germline loops: CDR1 LGHNT, CDR2 FRNRAP. The CDR3 protein is CASGLDKIHRGFF. CDR3 sequence (DNA): TGTGCTAGTGGTTTGGATAAAATACACAGGGGCTTCTTT.

The CDR3 region has the DNA TGTGCCAGCAGTTTAAATCCGGAAAACGGCAATCAGCCCCAGCATTTT. The encoded protein is CASSLNPENGNQPQHF. V and J are TRBV12-3 or TRBV12-4 and TRBJ1-5; no clear D gene. The CDR3 consists of 16 residues. V dropped 2 bases and J dropped 2 bases, with 13 bases sitting between them.

The chain carries TRBV28 and TRBJ2-7; possibly TRBD2 for D (6 bases). Trimming took off 7 bases at V and 2 bases at J, with 18 bases between the two ends. The V gene's germline CDR1 is MDHEN and CDR2 SYDVKM. The CDR3 sequence is 15 residues long. CDR3 DNA: TGTGCCAGCACCCAAGGGGTAGCGGTAGCCTACGAGCAGTACTTC. This codes for CASTQGVAVAYEQYF.

The chain links TRBV11-2 to TRBJ1-1; a weak D match, TRBD1 (5 bases). Germline loops: CDR1 SGHAT, CDR2 FQNNGV. There are 16 residues in the CDR3. Trimming removed 2 bases at V and 0 bases at J, with 13 bases between. The CDR3: CASSLLQARLNTEAFF. CDR3 in DNA: TGTGCCAGCAGCTTACTACAGGCTCGGTTGAACACTGAAGCTTTCTTT.

This clonotype has a handful of counts. This chain connects TRBV19 to TRBJ2-7; weak D call: TRBD2 (6 bases). The germline V and J ends were trimmed by 10 bases and 0 bases, with 10 bases remaining between them. The CDR3 has 12 amino acids. The germline V gene encodes CDR1 LNHDA and CDR2 SQIVND (reference sequence). Here the CDR3 DNA reads TGTGCCACCCCGGGGGACTCCTACGAGCAGTACTTC. Protein sequence: CATPGDSYEQYF.

The genes are TRBV7-3 and TRBJ2-3; D ambiguous. The V end lost 5 bases, the J end lost 2 bases, and 11 bases lay between the germline ends. The CDR3 runs to 14 residues. Per the germline V gene, CDR1 is SGHTA and CDR2 is FQGTGA. The CDR3 protein is CASSPRPDTDTQYF. CDR3 bases: TGTGCCAGCAGCCCTCGGCCGGACACAGATACGCAGTATTTT.

The CDR3 reads CASSSGRVGANTEAFF. DNA for the CDR3: TGTGCCAGCAGCTCCGGCCGCGTTGGGGCGAACACTGAAGCTTTCTTT. The V call is TRBV5-4, the J call TRBJ1-1, with D perhaps matching TRBD1 (5 bases). The CDR3 spans 16 residues. Germline CDR1 is SGHNT and CDR2 is YYREEE (reference sequence). The V gene lost 3 bases and the J gene lost 1 base, with 16 bases spanning the gap.

Only one count was recorded for this clonotype. The V gene is TRBV7-8, the J gene TRBJ2-2; TRBD2 aligns across 7 bases. This CDR3 has 16 amino acids. Germline lookup yields CDR1 SGHVS and CDR2 FQNEAQ. The J segment lost 3 bases and the V segment lost 5 bases, leaving 9 bases of the junction unmatched. For the CDR3, the DNA is TGTGCCAGCAGCCGGGGGGTCCAGCGGGACACCGGGGAGCTGTTTTTT. Its translation: CASSRGVQRDTGELFF.

This chain links TRBV7-2 with TRBJ2-4, with TRBD2 matching over 7 bases. Germline values: CDR1 SGHTA, CDR2 FQGNSA. V shed 5 bases and J 3 bases; nucleotides not matched to a gene: 7. The CDR3 consists of 15 residues. Written as DNA, the CDR3 is TGTGCCAGCAGCCCCCGTTGGGAGGGCAAAAACATTCAGTACTTC. It encodes CASSPRWEGKNIQYF.

The gene calls are TRBV4-2 and TRBJ1-1, with a weak D call TRBD1 (6 bases). The germline V gene encodes CDR1 LGHNA and CDR2 YNFKEQ. The CDR3 runs 16 residues. Trimming shortened V by 4 bases and J by 3 bases, and 18 bases separated the two germline ends. CDR3 sequence reads: CASSLTDRQDYTEAFF. The CDR3, as DNA: TGTGCCAGCAGCCTCACAGACAGGCAGGATTACACTGAAGCTTTCTTT.

V is TRBV11-2 and J is TRBJ1-5; D is uncertain. The length of the CDR3 is 12 residues. Trimming left V 4 bases short and J 5 bases short, with 6 bases between. CDR1 and CDR2 (germline): SGHAT, FQNNGV. CDR3 amino acids: CASSSSHQPQHF. CDR3 nucleotide sequence: TGTGCCAGCAGCTCGTCCCATCAGCCCCAGCATTTT. Drawing the rest from reference TRBV11-2 and TRBJ1-5, the complete variable domain is EAGVAQSPRYKIIEKRQSVAFWCNPISGHATLYWYQQILGQGPKLLIQFQNNGVVDDSQLPKDRFSAERLKGVDSTLKIQPAKLEDSAVYLCASSSSHQPQHFGDGTRLSIL.

The J gene is TRBJ2-3, the V gene TRBV5-4, with 8 bases that match TRBD2. Germline CDR1 is SGHNT and CDR2 is YYREEE (reference sequence). CDR3 size: 16 residues. V shed 0 bases and J 2 bases; nucleotides not matched to a gene: 5. CDR3 in amino acids: CASSLGGLADTDTQYF. CDR3 bases: TGTGCCAGCAGCTTGGGTGGACTAGCTGACACAGATACGCAGTATTTT.

This clonotype came up a few times. The chain links TRBV27 to TRBJ2-7; tentatively, D is TRBD2 (6 bases). Trimming took 0 bases from V and 3 from J, leaving 12 bases between them. This CDR3 region has 15 residues. In germline, CDR1 is MNHEY, CDR2 SMNVEV (reference sequence). CDR3 nucleotide sequence: TGTGCCAGCAGTTTATCGGTAGCGGTCCGCTACGAGCAGTACTTC. Protein: CASSLSVAVRYEQYF.